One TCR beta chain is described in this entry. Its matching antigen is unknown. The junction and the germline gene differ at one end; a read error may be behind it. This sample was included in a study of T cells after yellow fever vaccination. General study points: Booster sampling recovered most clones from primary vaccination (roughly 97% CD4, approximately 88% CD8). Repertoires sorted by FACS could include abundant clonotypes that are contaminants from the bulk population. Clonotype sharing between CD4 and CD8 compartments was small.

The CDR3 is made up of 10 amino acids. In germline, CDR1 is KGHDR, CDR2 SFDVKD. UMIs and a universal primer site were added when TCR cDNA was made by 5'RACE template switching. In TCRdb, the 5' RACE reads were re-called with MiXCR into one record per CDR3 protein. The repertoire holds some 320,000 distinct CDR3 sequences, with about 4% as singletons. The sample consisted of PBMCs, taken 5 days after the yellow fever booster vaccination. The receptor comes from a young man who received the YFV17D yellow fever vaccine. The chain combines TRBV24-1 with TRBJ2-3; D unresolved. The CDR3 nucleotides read TGCGACTTCCCACGACGTCCGCAGTATTTT. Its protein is CDFPRRPQYF.